The sample holds a few counts of the clone carrying this TCR beta chain. The record originates from a study of T cell repertoires in cytomegalovirus infection. This CDR3 has 16 residues. CDR1 SNHLY and CDR2 FYNNEI come from the germline V gene. V lost 6 bases, J lost 3 bases, and 11 bases stayed unmatched. TCRdb analysed the reads with MiXCR anew, one entry per CDR3 protein. The profile covers 350,000 to 550,000 distinct CDR3 sequences, with 25% to 40% appearing a single time and roughly 13% taken by the ten largest. The source is a human donor in good health (CMV status not recorded). Some clones in this sample may be carry-over from other donors' samples. Sequenced material: PBMCs. This chain joins TRBV2 and TRBJ2-7, with 10 nucleotides matching TRBD1. The CDR3 region has the DNA TGTGCCAGCAGCCGACAGGGGGCGGATAGAGTCTACGAGCAGTACTTC. It yields the protein CASSRQGADRVYEQYF.